The present T cell receptor (beta chain) was sequenced within a study of blood T cell repertoires in COVID-19. Turning to the study itself: Collection of acute and convalescent COVID-19 samples took place in the United States, Italy and Spain. From T cells, B-cell-depleted T cells, or PBMCs came the material, which was cDNA or gDNA.

Per the study methods: Reference gene primer amplification yielded estimated nucleated cell counts. The assay was immunoSEQ multiplex PCR, and TCRdb's table has in-frame clones only and misses some. Clonal size and the V and J genes are those of that table, whereas D and trimming came from the DNA. The sample consists of about 150,000 clones, around four fifths of them appearing once. This CDR3 has 14 residues. Looked up from germline, CDR1 is LNHDA and CDR2 is SQIVND (reference sequence). Trimming stripped 5 bases from V and 1 base from J, with 8 bases between. This receptor was identified in a woman of 80 years or more with acute or convalescent COVID-19. Sample: peripheral blood. V and J are TRBV19 and TRBJ2-2, with D unclear. The CDR3 reads CASSVIMNTGELFF. The CDR3 DNA reads TGTGCCAGTAGTGTAATTATGAACACCGGGGAGCTGTTTTTT.